Sequencing of this T cell receptor beta chain was carried out in a study of synovial regulatory T cells in juvenile arthritis. Of note for this clone: Its antigen is as yet unknown.

General study results and limits: Synovial Teff and blood CPL repertoires partially overlapped with iaTreg TCR repertoires, which were largely patient-private. iaTreg cells shared more CDR3 sequences with synovial Tregs than other blood Tregs did.

Approximately 11-patient cohort: 11 active juvenile idiopathic arthritis patients, 3 polyarticular, 8 oligoarticular. Median age roughly 10 years (about 2.3-22.9); median disease duration about seven years (0.2-19.1). The repertoire was sequenced with immunoSEQ multiplex PCR; TCRdb's copy has only in-frame clones and lacks some. Its table lists 6,800 or so clones. The TCR originated in a donor under 30 with juvenile idiopathic arthritis. Sample: Treg cells from blood. The subset was: remaining (HLA-DR-negative) circulating blood Treg cells.

CDR3 in amino acids: CASSPLRGEFDEQFF. J is TRBJ2-1 and V is TRBV11-2; TCRdb calls TRBD2, which cannot be checked without DNA. The germline V gene has CDR1 SGHAT and CDR2 FQNNGV. The CDR3 is made up of 15 amino acids. No DNA accompanies this entry. The complete variable domain, with remaining parts taken from reference TRBV11-2 and TRBJ2-1, reads EAGVAQSPRYKIIEKRQSVAFWCNPISGHATLYWYQQILGQGPKLLIQFQNNGVVDDSQLPKDRFSAERLKGVDSTLKIQPAKLEDSAVYLCASSPLRGEFDEQFFGPGTRLTVL.